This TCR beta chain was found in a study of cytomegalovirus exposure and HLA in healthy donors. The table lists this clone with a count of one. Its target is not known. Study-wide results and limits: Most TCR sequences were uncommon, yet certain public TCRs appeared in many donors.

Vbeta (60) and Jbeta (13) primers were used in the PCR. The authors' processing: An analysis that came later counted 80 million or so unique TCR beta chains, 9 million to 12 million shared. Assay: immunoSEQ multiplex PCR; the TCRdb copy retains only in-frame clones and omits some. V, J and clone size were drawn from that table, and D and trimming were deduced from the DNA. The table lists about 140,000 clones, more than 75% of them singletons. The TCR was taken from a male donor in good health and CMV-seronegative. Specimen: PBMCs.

The CDR3 reads CASSPSGGGVKNIQYF. DNA for the CDR3: TGTGCCAGCAGTCCTTCGGGGGGGGGAGTCAAAAACATTCAGTACTTC. V usage is TRBV28 and J usage is TRBJ2-4; 8 bases align to TRBD2. V gave up 5 bases and J gave up 3 bases; unmatched junction bases: 9. CDR3 length: 16 amino acids. Germline CDR1 and CDR2: MDHEN and SYDVKM.